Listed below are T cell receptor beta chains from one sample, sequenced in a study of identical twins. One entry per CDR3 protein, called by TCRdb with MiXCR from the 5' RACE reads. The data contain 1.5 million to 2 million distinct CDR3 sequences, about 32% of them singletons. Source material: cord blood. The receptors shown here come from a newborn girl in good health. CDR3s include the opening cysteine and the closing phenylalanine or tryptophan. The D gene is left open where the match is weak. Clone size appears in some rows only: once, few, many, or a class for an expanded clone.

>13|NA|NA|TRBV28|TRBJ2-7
CASSTRVLHEQYF
TGTGCCAGCAGCACCAGGGTTCTTCACGAGCAGTACTTC
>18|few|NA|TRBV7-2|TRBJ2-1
CASSLRIPQSSSYNEQFF
TGTGCCAGCAGCTTAAGGATCCCTCAATCGAGCTCCTACAATGAGCAGTTCTTC
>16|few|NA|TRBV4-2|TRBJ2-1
CASSQDRRLFNNEQFF
TGTGCCAGCAGCCAAGATAGGCGACTATTCAACAATGAGCAGTTCTTC
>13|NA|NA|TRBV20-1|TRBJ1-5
CSASAPSNQPQHF
TGCAGTGCCTCAGCCCCCAGCAATCAGCCCCAGCATTTT
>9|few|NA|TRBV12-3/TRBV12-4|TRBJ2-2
CASTLELFF
TGTGCCAGCACCCTGGAGCTGTTTTTT
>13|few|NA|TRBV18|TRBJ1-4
CASSARTAEKLFF
TGTGCCAGCTCTGCCCGGACAGCTGAAAAACTGTTTTTT
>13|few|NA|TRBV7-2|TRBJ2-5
CASSLAKSSTQYF
TGTGCCAGCAGCTTAGCAAAATCGTCGACCCAGTACTTC
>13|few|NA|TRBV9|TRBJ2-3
CASSFRLPDTQYF
TGTGCCAGCAGCTTCCGACTCCCAGATACGCAGTATTTT
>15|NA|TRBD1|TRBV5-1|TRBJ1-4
CASSFRTGSNEKLFF
TGCGCCAGCAGCTTCCGGACAGGTTCTAATGAAAAACTGTTTTTT
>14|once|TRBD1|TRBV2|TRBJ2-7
CASSAQGPTYEQYF
TGTGCCAGCAGCGCACAGGGGCCGACCTACGAGCAGTACTTC
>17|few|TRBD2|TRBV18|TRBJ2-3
CASSPWSSGGSTDTQYF
TGTGCCAGCTCACCATGGAGTAGCGGGGGAAGCACAGATACGCAGTATTTT
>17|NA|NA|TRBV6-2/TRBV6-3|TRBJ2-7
CASSYRDGGRIVNEQYF
TGTGCCAGCAGTTATAGGGACGGGGGGCGCATCGTCAATGAGCAGTACTTC
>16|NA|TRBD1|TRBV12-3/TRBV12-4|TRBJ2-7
CASSSRPTGSSNEQYF
TGTGCCAGCAGTTCCCGACCGACAGGGAGCTCGAACGAGCAGTACTTC
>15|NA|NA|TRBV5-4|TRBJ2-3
CASSLYRRETDTQYF
TGTGCCAGCAGCTTATACAGGCGCGAGACAGATACGCAGTATTTT
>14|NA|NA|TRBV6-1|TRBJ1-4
CASSEDRVNGKLFF
TGTGCCAGCAGTGAGGACAGAGTTAATGGAAAACTGTTTTTT
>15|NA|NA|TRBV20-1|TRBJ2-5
CSARDVIGQQETQYF
TGCAGTGCTAGAGATGTAATAGGACAGCAAGAGACCCAGTACTTC
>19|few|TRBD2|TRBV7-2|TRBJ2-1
CASSLVGTSGRAGLNEQFF
TGTGCCAGCAGCTTAGTTGGGACTAGCGGGAGGGCCGGGCTCAATGAGCAGTTCTTC
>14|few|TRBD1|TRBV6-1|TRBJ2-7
CASSERQGVDEQYF
TGTGCCAGCAGTGAACGTCAGGGGGTCGACGAGCAGTACTTC
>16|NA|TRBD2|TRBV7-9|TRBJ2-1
CASSLDGGKTYNEQFF
TGTGCCAGCAGCTTAGACGGGGGGAAAACTTACAATGAGCAGTTCTTC
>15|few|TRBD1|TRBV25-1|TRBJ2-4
CASRPTGGISGEQYF
TGTGCCAGCAGGCCGACAGGGGGAATTTCGGGTGAGCAGTACTTC
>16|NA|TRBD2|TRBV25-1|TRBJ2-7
CANSEFTGGGYNEQYF
TGTGCCAACAGTGAATTTACCGGGGGGGGCTACAATGAGCAGTACTTC
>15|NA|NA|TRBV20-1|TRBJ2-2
CSASWPGQRPGELFF
TGCAGTGCCTCCTGGCCGGGCCAGCGGCCCGGGGAGCTGTTTTTT
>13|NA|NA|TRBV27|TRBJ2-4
CASSSWRTGRRYF
TGTGCCAGCAGTTCGTGGCGCACCGGTCGTCGGTACTTC
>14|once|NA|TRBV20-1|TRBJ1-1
CSARVLGDNTEAFF
TGCAGTGCTAGGGTTCTCGGGGATAACACTGAAGCTTTCTTT
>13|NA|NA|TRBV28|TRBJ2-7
CASLVGTLGERYF
TGTGCCAGTTTAGTGGGTACCCTCGGCGAGCGGTACTTC
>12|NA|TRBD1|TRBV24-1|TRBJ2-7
CATSAGGGEQYF
TGTGCCACCAGTGCAGGGGGCGGCGAGCAGTACTTC
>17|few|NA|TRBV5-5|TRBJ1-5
CASSSGLGWGPDQPQHF
TGTGCCAGCAGCTCGGGACTTGGGTGGGGTCCCGATCAGCCCCAGCATTTT
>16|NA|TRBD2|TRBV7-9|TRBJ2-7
CASSSLAGGNSYEQYF
TGTGCCAGCAGCTCTTTAGCGGGAGGCAATTCCTACGAGCAGTACTTC
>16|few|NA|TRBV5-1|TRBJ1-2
CASSLAGTTSNYGYTF
TGCGCCAGCAGCTTGGCCGGGACAACATCTAACTATGGCTACACCTTC
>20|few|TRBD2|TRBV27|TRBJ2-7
CASSLSFAGLRAGGSYEQYF
TGTGCCAGCAGTTTATCGTTTGCAGGGCTTCGAGCGGGAGGGTCCTACGAGCAGTACTTC
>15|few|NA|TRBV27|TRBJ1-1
CASSLSPRSNTEAFF
TGTGCCAGCAGTTTATCCCCGCGCAGTAACACTGAAGCTTTCTTT
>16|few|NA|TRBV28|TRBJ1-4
CASSFTIRGSNEKLFF
TGTGCCAGCAGTTTCACTATTAGGGGATCTAATGAAAAACTGTTTTTT
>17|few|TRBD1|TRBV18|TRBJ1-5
CASSPSGTGGKNQPQHF
TGTGCCAGCTCACCATCCGGGACAGGGGGCAAAAATCAGCCCCAGCATTTT
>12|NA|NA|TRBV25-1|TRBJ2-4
CASSAAGSIQYF
TGTGCCAGCAGTGCGGCGGGGAGCATTCAGTACTTC
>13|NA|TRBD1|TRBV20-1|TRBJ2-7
CSANDRGWDEQYF
TGCAGTGCCAATGACAGGGGATGGGATGAGCAGTACTTC
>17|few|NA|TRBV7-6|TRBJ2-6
CASSRPRWSSGANVLTF
TGTGCCAGCAGCCGACCGAGATGGAGCTCTGGGGCCAACGTCCTGACTTTC
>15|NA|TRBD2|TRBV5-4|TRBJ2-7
CASSGTSGPSYEQYF
TGTGCCAGCAGCGGTACTAGCGGGCCATCCTACGAGCAGTACTTC
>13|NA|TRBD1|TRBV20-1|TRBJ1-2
CSARGSTGNGYTF
TGCAGTGCTAGGGGATCGACAGGGAATGGCTACACCTTC
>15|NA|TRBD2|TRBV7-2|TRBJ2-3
CATKLERGGTDTQYF
TGTGCCACCAAATTGGAGCGGGGGGGCACAGATACGCAGTATTTT
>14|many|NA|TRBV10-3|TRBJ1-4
CAISEFATNEKLFF
TGTGCCATCAGTGAATTTGCAACTAATGAAAAACTGTTTTTT
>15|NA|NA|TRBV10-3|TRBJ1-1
CAISEMGTGYTEAFF
TGTGCCATCAGTGAAATGGGAACAGGGTACACTGAAGCTTTCTTT
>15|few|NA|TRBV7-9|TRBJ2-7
CASSFLRGRNREQYF
TGTGCCAGCAGCTTTCTTCGGGGCAGAAATCGCGAGCAGTACTTC
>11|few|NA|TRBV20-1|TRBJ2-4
CSASSDVIQYF
TGCAGTGCTAGTTCCGATGTCATTCAGTACTTC
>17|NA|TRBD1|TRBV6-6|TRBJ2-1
CASSNGTGLRSYNEQFF
TGTGCCAGCAGTAACGGGACAGGGCTTAGGTCCTACAATGAGCAGTTCTTC
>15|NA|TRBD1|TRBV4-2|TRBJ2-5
CASSQGDRVRGEQYF
TGTGCCAGCAGCCAAGGGGACAGGGTCCGTGGTGAGCAGTACTTC
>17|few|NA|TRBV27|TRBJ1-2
CASSFAPDSSQAGGYTF
TGTGCCAGCAGTTTTGCCCCGGACAGTTCCCAGGCAGGCGGCTACACCTTC